This TCR beta chain was observed in a study of EBV T-cell therapy then PD-1 blockade in nasopharyngeal carcinoma. Clones were read by immunoSEQ multiplex PCR, and TCRdb kept only the in-frame ones, dropping some. The sample has 15,000 to 20,000 clones; roughly 84% are singletons. Indicated treatment: AdE1-LMPpoly-expanded autologous EBV-specific T-cell therapy followed by anti-PD-1 nivolumab. Notes on this clone: What it binds is unknown.

The CDR3 runs 15 residues. The V segment lost 4 bases and the J segment 2 bases; nucleotides outside the gene matches: 4. The V gene's germline CDR1 is MNHEY and CDR2 SMNVEV (reference sequence). The TCR sequence derives from a man in his forties with nasopharyngeal carcinoma. This chain links TRBV27 with TRBJ2-5, with 10 bases matching TRBD1. The source material was CD8+ T cells from blood, sampled around day 30 from a patient whose treatment included autologous EBV-specific T cells and nivolumab. In DNA form, the CDR3 reads TGTGCCAGCAGTTACGGACAGGGGGGGCAAGAGACCCAGTACTTC. Protein: CASSYGQGGQETQYF.